This TCR beta chain derives from a study of control samples from healthy donors and cancer patients. The repertoire was sequenced with immunoSEQ multiplex PCR; TCRdb's copy has only in-frame clones and lacks some. Altogether more than 70,000 clones are present, 94% being singletons, with the ten largest covering under 3.5%. This CDR3 spans 14 amino acids. V was pared by 1 base and J by 6 bases, with 12 bases between. Germline lookup yields CDR1 LNHDA and CDR2 SQIVND (reference sequence). Sequencing input: blood. The chain links TRBV19 to TRBJ1-2; D remains ambiguous. This TCR was recovered from a woman younger than 45 in good health. The CDR3 is CASSIGAARDGYTF. The DNA for the CDR3 is TGTGCCAGTAGTATAGGGGCAGCGAGGGATGGCTACACCTTC.